This TCR beta chain was identified in a study of blood T cell repertoires in COVID-19. For the study at large: The analysed material was cDNA or gDNA that came from T cells, B-cell-depleted T cells, or PBMCs.

CDR3 length equals 14 residues. Trimming left V 0 bases short and J 4 bases short, with 9 bases between. Germline CDR1 is SEHNR and CDR2 is FQNEAQ (reference sequence). The authors' processing: Estimation of nucleated cell counts relied on the amplification of reference gene primers. Sequenced by immunoSEQ multiplex PCR; TCRdb stores in-frame clones only, minus some. That table is the source of V, J and clone size, and D and trimming were worked out from the DNA. The sample carries fewer than 85,000 clones, 70% to 75% recorded once. The specimen sequenced was peripheral blood. This sequence joins TRBV7-9 and TRBJ2-5; a weak D match, TRBD1 (5 bases). The receptor's source is a woman in her 70s with acute or convalescent COVID-19. CDR3 sequence reads: CASSLAWGRETQYF. The CDR3 DNA reads as TGTGCCAGCAGCTTAGCGTGGGGCAGAGAGACCCAGTACTTC. The full variable domain, with the rest looked up from reference TRBV7-9 and TRBJ2-5, is DTGVSQNPRHKITKRGQNVTFRCDPISEHNRLYWYRQTLGQGPEFLTYFQNEAQLEKSRLLSDRFSAERPKGSFSTLEIQRTEQGDSAMYLCASSLAWGRETQYFGPGTRLLVL.